This TCR beta chain was identified in a study of metastatic and nonmetastatic thyroid tumors. In the study overall: The comparison covered peripheral blood and tumor or nodule tissue in malignant and benign thyroid patients.

This clone was counted many times. The CDR3 covers 15 residues. Germline CDR1 reads LNHDA; CDR2 reads SQIVND (reference sequence). V shed 9 bases and J 0 bases; nucleotides not matched to a gene: 8. Using MiXCR, TCRdb reanalyzed the PCR reads. The sample consists of tens of thousands of clones, about 15% of them appearing once. Prior to thyroid surgery, none of the patients had received any treatment. The V call is TRBV19, the J call TRBJ1-5; 7 nucleotides line up with TRBD1. The clonotype was recovered from a male donor with papillary thyroid cancer or a benign thyroid nodule (not recorded which). Some clones in this sample may be carry-over from other donors' samples. The source material was blood. In nucleotides, the CDR3 is TGTGCCAGCAACCGTGACAGGGTTAGCAATCAGCCCCAGCATTTT. This translates into CASNRDRVSNQPQHF.